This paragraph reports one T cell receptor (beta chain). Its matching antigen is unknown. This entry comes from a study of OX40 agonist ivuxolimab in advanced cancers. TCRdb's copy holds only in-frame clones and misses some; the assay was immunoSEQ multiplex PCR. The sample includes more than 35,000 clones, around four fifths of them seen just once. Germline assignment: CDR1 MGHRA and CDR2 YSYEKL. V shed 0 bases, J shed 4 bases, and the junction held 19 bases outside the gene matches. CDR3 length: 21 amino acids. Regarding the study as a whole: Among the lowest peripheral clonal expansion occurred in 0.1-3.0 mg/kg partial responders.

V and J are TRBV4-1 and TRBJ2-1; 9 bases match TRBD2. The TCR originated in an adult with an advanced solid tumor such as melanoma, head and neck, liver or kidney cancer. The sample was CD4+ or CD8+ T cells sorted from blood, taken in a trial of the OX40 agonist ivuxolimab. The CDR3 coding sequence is TGCGCCAGCAGCCAAGATAATGTGCCGCTAGCGGGGTTAGGTTCGTACAATGAGCAGTTCTTC. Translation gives CASSQDNVPLAGLGSYNEQFF.